This T cell receptor (beta chain) was sequenced in a study of blood T cell repertoires in COVID-19 (TCRdb year 2020). Notes on the research overall: The collaborator samples originated in the United States, Italy and Spain and spanned the acute and convalescent phases of COVID-19. The dataset comprised deeply sampled blood TCRbeta repertoires from subjects exposed to, actively infected with, or recovered from COVID-19. The samples were drawn from the first 160 participants of the ongoing ImmuneRACE study and from 950 to 1,500 subjects provided by 6 global collaborators. The sample metadata nearly always contained a de-identified subject ID, COVID-19 status, age in years and sex. The prospective study material was composed of cDNA or gDNA derived from T cells, B-cell-depleted T cells, or PBMCs. The repertoires were released in a freely available public database meant as a resource for research on the immune response to SARS-CoV-2. Where available, HLA class I and class II types were obtained from metadata supplied by the sample provider rather than from assay-based typing.

This clone was detected only a few times. It lacks a known antigen. One base away there is no much larger clone; base qualities are not given. The immunoSEQ Assay, a bias-controlled multiplex PCR, was used to amplify TCRbeta CDR3 regions from genomic DNA. Per the source publication's procedure: Within the assay, amplification of reference gene primers was used to estimate how many nucleated cells each sample contained. To quantify the absolute abundance of each unique TCRbeta CDR3 rearrangement, sequence reads were collapsed and filtered. For each sample, productive Simpson clonality was calculated as the square root of Simpson's diversity index over productive rearrangements. What TCRdb holds here is the immuneACCESS table cut down to in-frame rearrangements. Part of the clones is not present; checked against another copy, under half of the missing clones reflect an unresolved V gene, and the others are unexplained. V and J calls and clone size are as listed in that table; D and trimming were resolved from the DNA. This sample comprises just under 95,000 clones, 75% to 90% of them detected only once. The ten biggest clones cover roughly 19% of the sample.

From its cysteine to its phenylalanine, the CDR3 spans 13 amino acids. Just CDR3 DNA is preserved here, 39 bases in frame from base 1. Here V drops 7 bases and J drops 4 bases, and the junction holds 5 bases not matched to any gene. CDR1 and CDR2 are read off the germline V gene as SGHRS and YFSETQ. Broader findings and caveats from the paper: The amount of clinical and demographic metadata varied by source and participant and was provided uncurated.

Whole blood was collected in K2EDTA tubes by collaborating institutions according to the institutions' own protocols. For TCRbeta analysis, collaborators shipped samples as frozen whole blood, isolated PBMCs, or DNA extracted from either of those sample types. The clonotype was recovered from a human donor in a cohort sampled during active COVID-19. This receptor chain uses TRBV5-1 and TRBJ1-1, with TRBD1 identical over 9 junction bases. What was sequenced was peripheral blood. The nucleotides are TGCGCCAGCTCACAGGGGGCAGGCACTGAAGCTTTCTTT. This codes for CASSQGAGTEAFF.